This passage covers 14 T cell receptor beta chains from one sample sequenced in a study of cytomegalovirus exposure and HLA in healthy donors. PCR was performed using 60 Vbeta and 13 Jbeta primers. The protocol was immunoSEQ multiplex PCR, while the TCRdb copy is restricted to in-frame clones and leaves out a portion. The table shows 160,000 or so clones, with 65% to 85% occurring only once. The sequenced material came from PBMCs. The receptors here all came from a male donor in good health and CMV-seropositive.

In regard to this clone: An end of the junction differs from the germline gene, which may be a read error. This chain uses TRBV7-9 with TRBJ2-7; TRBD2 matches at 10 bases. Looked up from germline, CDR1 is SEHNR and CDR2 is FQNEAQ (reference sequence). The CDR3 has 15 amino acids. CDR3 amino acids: CSSSLPLAGRYEQYF. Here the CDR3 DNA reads TGTTCCAGCAGCCTTCCACTAGCGGGACGGTACGAGCAGTACTTC.

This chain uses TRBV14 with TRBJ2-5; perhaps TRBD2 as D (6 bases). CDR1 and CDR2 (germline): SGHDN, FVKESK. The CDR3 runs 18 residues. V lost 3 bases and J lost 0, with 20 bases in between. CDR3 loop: CASSHRGRDWRYQETQYF. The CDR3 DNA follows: TGTGCCAGCAGCCATAGAGGCCGGGACTGGAGGTACCAAGAGACCCAGTACTTC.

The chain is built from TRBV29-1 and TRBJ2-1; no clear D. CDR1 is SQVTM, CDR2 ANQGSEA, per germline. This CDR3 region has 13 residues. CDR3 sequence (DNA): TGCAGTGTAGTGTTTAGCTCCTACAATGAGCAGTTCTTC. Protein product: CSVVFSSYNEQFF.

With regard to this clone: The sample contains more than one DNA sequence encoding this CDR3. CDR3 sequence: CASSIGGGEKLFF. CDR3 nucleotides: TGTGCCAGTAGTATCGGGGGAGGGGAAAAACTGTTTTTT. V usage is TRBV19 and J usage is TRBJ1-4; a possible D gene is TRBD1 (5 bases). Trimming cost V 3 bases and J 8 bases, with 10 bases left between them. The CDR3 consists of 13 residues. CDR1 is LNHDA and CDR2 is SQIVND in the germline V gene (reference sequence).

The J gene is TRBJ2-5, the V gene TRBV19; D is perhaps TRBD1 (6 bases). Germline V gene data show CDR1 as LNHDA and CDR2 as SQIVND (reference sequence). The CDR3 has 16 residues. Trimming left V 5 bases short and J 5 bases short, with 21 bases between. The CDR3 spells CASSAQKGPRGETQYF. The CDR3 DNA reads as TGTGCCAGTAGTGCCCAAAAGGGGCCGAGGGGGGAGACCCAGTACTTC.

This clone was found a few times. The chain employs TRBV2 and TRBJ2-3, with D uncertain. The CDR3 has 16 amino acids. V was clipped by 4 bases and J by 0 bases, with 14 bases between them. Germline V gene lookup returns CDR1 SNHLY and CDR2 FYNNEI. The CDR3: CASSARGATSTDTQYF. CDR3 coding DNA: TGTGCCAGCAGTGCTCGCGGAGCGACTAGCACAGATACGCAGTATTTT.

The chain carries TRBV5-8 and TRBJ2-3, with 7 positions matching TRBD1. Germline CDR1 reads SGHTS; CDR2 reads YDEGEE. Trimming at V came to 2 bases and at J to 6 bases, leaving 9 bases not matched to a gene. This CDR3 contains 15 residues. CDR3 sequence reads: CASSFADRAVDTQYF. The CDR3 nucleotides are TGTGCCAGCAGCTTTGCCGACAGGGCGGTGGATACGCAGTATTTT.

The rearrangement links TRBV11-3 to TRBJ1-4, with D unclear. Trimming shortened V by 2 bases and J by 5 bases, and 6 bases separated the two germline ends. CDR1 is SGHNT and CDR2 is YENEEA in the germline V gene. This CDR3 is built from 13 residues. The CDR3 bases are TGTGCCAGCAGCTTAACAGTGAATGAAAAACTGTTTTTT. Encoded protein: CASSLTVNEKLFF.

Here the CDR3 reads CAISESGDMDGEQYF. CDR3 nucleotide sequence: TGTGCCATCAGTGAGTCCGGGGACATGGATGGCGAGCAGTACTTC. This chain connects TRBV10-3 to TRBJ2-7; tentative D call: TRBD1 (6 bases). Germline V CDR1 and CDR2: ENHRY, SYGVKD. The CDR3 loop spans 15 amino acids. The V and J ends lost 0 bases and 6 bases respectively, with 15 bases between them.

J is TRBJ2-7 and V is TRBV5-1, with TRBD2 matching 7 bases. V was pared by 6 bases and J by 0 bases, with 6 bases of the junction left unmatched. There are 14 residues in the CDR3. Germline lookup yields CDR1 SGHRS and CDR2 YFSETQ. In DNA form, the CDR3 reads TGCGCCAGCAAAGCAGGGACTACCTCCTACGAGCAGTACTTC. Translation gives CASKAGTTSYEQYF.

Here the CDR3 DNA reads TGTGCCAGCAGGGGCGCTAGCGGCACAGATACGCAGTATTTT. It codes for CASRGASGTDTQYF. The chain has TRBV28 and TRBJ2-3, with a tentative D call TRBD2 (6 bases). This CDR3 is 14 amino acids long. Germline CDR1 reads MDHEN; CDR2 reads SYDVKM. V lost 6 bases to trimming and J lost 1 base, with 11 bases between them.

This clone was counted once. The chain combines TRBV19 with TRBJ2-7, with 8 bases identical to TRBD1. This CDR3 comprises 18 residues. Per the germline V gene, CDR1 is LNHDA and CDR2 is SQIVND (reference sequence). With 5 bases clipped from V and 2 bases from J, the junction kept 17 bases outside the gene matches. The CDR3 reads CASSPRSPGQELTYEQYF. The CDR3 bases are TGTGCCAGTAGTCCTCGCTCACCGGGACAGGAACTAACCTACGAGCAGTACTTC.

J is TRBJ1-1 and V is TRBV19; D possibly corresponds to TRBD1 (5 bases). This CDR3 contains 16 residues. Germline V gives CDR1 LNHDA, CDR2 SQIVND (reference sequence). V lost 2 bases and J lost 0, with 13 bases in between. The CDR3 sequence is CASSILGSRVNTEAFF. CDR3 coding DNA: TGTGCCAGTAGTATATTGGGCTCCAGGGTGAACACTGAAGCTTTCTTT.

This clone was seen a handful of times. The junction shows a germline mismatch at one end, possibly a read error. CDR3 sequence (DNA): TGTGCCAGCATCTTAGCGGGGGCCTACAATGAGCAGTTCTTC. Translating it yields CASILAGAYNEQFF. This chain connects TRBV11-2 to TRBJ2-1, with 9 bases fitting TRBD2. The CDR3 runs 14 residues. The V gene's germline CDR1 is SGHAT and CDR2 FQNNGV.